Shown below are 26 T cell receptor beta chains from a single sample sequenced in a study of cytomegalovirus exposure and HLA in healthy donors. The study ran its PCR with 60 Vbeta and 13 Jbeta primers. Repertoires were generated with immunoSEQ multiplex PCR, while TCRdb's copy carries only in-frame clones and drops some. The sample has some 60,000 clones, roughly 85% seen once. The sequencing sample was made of PBMCs. The receptors stem from a female donor in good health and CMV-seronegative.

There are a few counts of this clone. The chain employs TRBV7-9 and TRBJ1-1; 9 bases match TRBD1. V lost 5 bases, J lost 5 bases, and 3 bases stayed unmatched. The CDR3 is 13 amino acids. The germline V gene encodes CDR1 SEHNR and CDR2 FQNEAQ (reference sequence). The CDR3 sequence: CASSIGQGTEAFF. CDR3 sequence (DNA): TGTGCCAGCAGCATAGGACAGGGGACTGAAGCTTTCTTT.

The chain recombines TRBV7-6 with TRBJ2-5; TRBD1 might be the D (5 bases). Germline values: CDR1 SGHVS, CDR2 FNYEAQ. The length of the CDR3 is 16 residues. Trimming removed 2 bases at V and 0 bases at J, with 13 bases between. This chain's CDR3 is CASSLSLAGYQETQYF. The CDR3 DNA is TGTGCCAGCAGCTTATCCCTTGCAGGGTACCAAGAGACCCAGTACTTC. Based on the CDR3 plus reference TRBV7-6 and TRBJ2-5, the full variable domain is GAGVSQSPRYKVTKRGQDVALRCDPISGHVSLYWYRQALGQGPEFLTYFNYEAQQDKSGLPNDRFSAERPEGSISTLTIQRTEQRDSAMYRCASSLSLAGYQETQYFGPGTRLLVL.

V is TRBV30 and J is TRBJ1-1; D perhaps matches TRBD1 (6 bases). CDR3 length equals 14 residues. Trimming took 3 bases from V and 0 from J, leaving 11 bases between them. Germline V gives CDR1 GTSNPN, CDR2 SVGIG (reference sequence). CDR3 bases: TGTGCCTGGAGACAAGGGACACTGAACACTGAAGCTTTCTTT. Its protein product is CAWRQGTLNTEAFF.

This chain connects TRBV19 to TRBJ2-5; D gene unclear. Gene TRBJ2-7 matches the end of the DNA better, so the J call may be wrong. The CDR3 loop spans 14 amino acids. Germline V gene sequence: CDR1 LNHDA, CDR2 SQIVND (reference sequence). The CDR3 region is CASSIQANSYEQYF. CDR3 bases: TGTGCCAGTAGTATACAAGCCAACTCCTACGAGCAGTACTTC.

Here the CDR3 DNA reads TGTGCCACTCTTGAAAAGGGGCCTCTCGACAGTCAGTACTTC. Protein: CATLEKGPLDSQYF. The chain recombines TRBV19 with TRBJ2-4; D is perhaps TRBD1 (5 bases). Germline CDR1 reads LNHDA; CDR2 reads SQIVND (reference sequence). Trimming shortened V by 10 bases and J by 12 bases, and 25 bases separated the two germline ends. This CDR3 has 14 residues.

This chain links TRBV28 with TRBJ2-7; D is perhaps TRBD2 (5 bases). In germline, CDR1 is MDHEN, CDR2 SYDVKM. V was shortened by 7 bases and J by 2 bases, with 9 bases between the two germline ends. This CDR3 is 12 amino acids long. The DNA of the CDR3 is TGTGCCAGCACGGACTTCGCCTACGAGCAGTACTTC. It specifies CASTDFAYEQYF.

The chain links TRBV29-1 to TRBJ1-5; 10 nucleotides agree with TRBD1. In germline, CDR1 is SQVTM, CDR2 ANQGSEA. The CDR3 has 13 amino acids. J was trimmed by 4 bases and V by 5 bases; bases with no gene match: 2. The CDR3 sequence: CSVRDRGNQPQHF. DNA of the CDR3: TGCAGCGTTCGGGACAGGGGTAATCAGCCCCAGCATTTT.

This chain uses TRBV27 with TRBJ2-3, with 8 positions matching TRBD2. The CDR3 sequence is 18 residues long. Germline CDR1 and CDR2: MNHEY and SMNVEV (reference sequence). Germline trimming cut 3 bases from V and 0 bases from J; bases unmatched to any gene: 11. CDR3 in DNA: TGTGCCAGCAGTTTCCTCAATTCCGCTAGCGGGAGCACAGATACGCAGTATTTT. Translation gives CASSFLNSASGSTDTQYF.

This rearrangement joins TRBV5-5 to TRBJ1-3; 7 bases are a match to TRBD1. This CDR3 contains 19 residues. Trimming removed 4 bases from V and 0 bases from J; junction bases left unmatched: 16. Germline V gene sequence: CDR1 SGHKS, CDR2 YYEKEE (reference sequence). CDR3 coding DNA: TGTGCCAGCAGCCCATGGTTTGGTACAGGGGCTGGCTCTGGAAACACCATATATTTT. Encoded protein: CASSPWFGTGAGSGNTIYF.

The chain employs TRBV11-2 and TRBJ2-1; D is uncertain. The CDR3 length is 13 residues. The V gene's germline CDR1 is SGHAT and CDR2 FQNNGV. V was cut by 4 bases and J by 5 bases, with 9 bases left in between. The CDR3 sequence: CASSWPLNNEQFF. The CDR3 DNA sequence: TGTGCCAGCAGCTGGCCGTTGAACAATGAGCAGTTCTTC.

This clone was seen just once. The rearrangement joins TRBV6-5 to TRBJ1-3, with a tentative D call TRBD1 (5 bases). This CDR3 is 15 amino acids long. Germline CDR1 MNHEY, CDR2 SVGAGI. V was shortened by 6 bases and J by 0 bases, with 12 bases between the two germline ends. CDR3 loop: CASSLGLSSGNTIYF. The DNA for the CDR3 is TGTGCCAGCAGCCTGGGACTCAGCTCTGGAAACACCATATATTTT.

The chain recombines TRBV10-3 with TRBJ2-3, with 11 bases that match TRBD2. Germline trimming cut 4 bases from V and 3 bases from J; bases unmatched to any gene: 0. The germline gives CDR1 ENHRY, CDR2 SYGVKD. The CDR3 consists of 14 residues. The CDR3 bases are TGTGCCATCAGTGGGACTAGCGGGACAGATACGCAGTATTTT. Residues: CAISGTSGTDTQYF.

The chain couples TRBV19 to TRBJ2-1, with 7 bases that match TRBD2. There are 14 residues in the CDR3. The V and J ends lost 5 bases and 7 bases, in that order; junction bases with no gene match: 8. Germline CDR1 is LNHDA and CDR2 is SQIVND (reference sequence). Here the CDR3 DNA reads TGTGCCAGTAGTCGTGGGAGGGCCAGGAATGAGCAGTTCTTC. This gives the protein CASSRGRARNEQFF.

The chain couples TRBV4-1 to TRBJ2-2, with 7 bases matching TRBD1. CDR1 MGHRA and CDR2 YSYEKL come from the germline V gene. After removal of 4 bases from V and 3 bases from J, the junction contained 5 bases not matched to a gene. The CDR3 has 15 residues. The CDR3 nucleotides read TGCGCCAGCAGCCTGCGGACAGGTTACACCGGGGAGCTGTTTTTT. Translation: CASSLRTGYTGELFF.

The chain has TRBV5-1 and TRBJ2-3; 8 bases line up with TRBD2. CDR1 and CDR2 from the germline V gene are SGHRS and YFSETQ. The junction had 15 bases not matched to a gene; V was cut back by 5 bases and J by 4 bases. The CDR3 length is 17 residues. The CDR3 reads CASSPRWGGGQADTQYF. For the CDR3, the DNA is TGCGCCAGCAGTCCCCGGTGGGGCGGGGGGCAGGCAGATACGCAGTATTTT.

The rearrangement joins TRBV29-1 to TRBJ1-1; weak D call: TRBD1 (5 bases). The CDR3 has 12 residues. Trimming cost V 7 bases and J 5 bases, with 14 bases left between them. Germline CDR1 SQVTM, CDR2 ANQGSEA. The CDR3 sequence: CSGLRGRTEAFF. The CDR3, as DNA: TGCAGCGGCCTGCGGGGGAGAACTGAAGCTTTCTTT. Full variable domain (outside the CDR3, taken from reference TRBV29-1 and TRBJ1-1): SAVISQKPSRDICQRGTSLTIQCQVDSQVTMMFWYRQQPGQSLTLIATANQGSEATYESGFVIDKFPISRPNLTFSTLTVSNMSPEDSSIYLCSGLRGRTEAFFGQGTRLTVV.

This rearrangement joins TRBV7-6 to TRBJ1-3, with D possibly matching TRBD1 (6 bases). The V gene's germline CDR1 is SGHVS and CDR2 FNYEAQ. CDR3 length: 16 residues. V was cut by 4 bases and J by 2 bases, with 15 bases left in between. The CDR3 DNA follows: TGTGCCAGCAGCTCCACTCTTGGGGGCACTGGAAACACCATATATTTT. Translation: CASSSTLGGTGNTIYF.

The gene calls are TRBV5-5 and TRBJ2-2; D possibly corresponds to TRBD1 (6 bases). Per germline, CDR1 SGHKS and CDR2 YYEKEE (reference sequence). The CDR3 is 14 residues long. Trimming stripped 7 bases from V and 7 bases from J, with 17 bases between. CDR3 DNA sequence: TGTGCCAGCCGACGGATCCAGGGGAACGGGGAGCTGTTTTTT. It translates to CASRRIQGNGELFF.

This chain connects TRBV7-9 to TRBJ1-1; D is uncertain. V shed 7 bases and J shed 4 bases, with 7 bases lying between them. This CDR3 region has 11 residues. In germline, CDR1 is SEHNR, CDR2 FQNEAQ (reference sequence). CDR3 DNA: TGTGCCAGCATCCTAGGCACTGAAGCTTTCTTT. It specifies CASILGTEAFF.

This chain links TRBV19 with TRBJ2-7; D perhaps matches TRBD1 (5 bases). The germline CDR1 and CDR2 sequences are LNHDA and SQIVND (reference sequence). The CDR3 has 12 amino acids. Trimming removed 2 bases from V and 3 bases from J, with 5 bases in between. CDR3 sequence reads: CASSIQGYEQYF. The DNA of the CDR3 is TGTGCCAGTAGTATACAGGGCTACGAGCAGTACTTC.

V is TRBV4-1 and J is TRBJ1-2; D remains ambiguous. The CDR3 runs 15 residues. V was clipped by 1 base and J by 0 bases, with 9 bases between them. The germline V gene encodes CDR1 MGHRA and CDR2 YSYEKL. The CDR3 DNA reads as TGCGCCAGCAGCCAAGTACCAAGCCCTAACTATGGCTACACCTTC. As protein: CASSQVPSPNYGYTF.

The rearrangement links TRBV19 to TRBJ2-5; TRBD2 matches 10 bases. Trimming cost V 7 bases and J 4 bases; bases outside gene matches: 9. The CDR3 is 15 amino acids. Germline CDR1 reads LNHDA; CDR2 reads SQIVND (reference sequence). DNA for the CDR3: TGTGCCAGTACCACAGGGATAGCGGGAGGAGAGACCCAGTACTTC. It specifies CASTTGIAGGETQYF.

The chain uses TRBV5-6 and TRBJ2-3; TRBD2 matches 12 bases. V was clipped by 7 bases and J by 4 bases; unmatched bases: 10. The CDR3 is made up of 16 amino acids. CDR1 is SGHDT and CDR2 is YYEEEE in the germline V gene. CDR3 protein: CASGSYASGGADTQYF. CDR3 nucleotides: TGTGCCAGCGGATCCTACGCTAGCGGGGGGGCAGATACGCAGTATTTT.

The chain uses TRBV11-1 and TRBJ2-7, with 15 positions matching TRBD2. The V segment lost 5 bases and the J segment 5 bases; nucleotides outside the gene matches: 7. Germline CDR1 and CDR2: SGHAT and FQDESV (reference sequence). CDR3 size: 16 residues. The CDR3 nucleotides read TGTGCCAGCAGCATGTGGACTAGCGGGAGGGAGGACGAGCAGTACTTC. It translates to CASSMWTSGREDEQYF.

The gene calls are TRBV19 and TRBJ2-7, with TRBD2 as a possible D gene (6 bases). Germline CDR1 reads LNHDA; CDR2 reads SQIVND (reference sequence). The CDR3 contains 14 residues. V was pared by 6 bases and J by 6 bases, with 18 bases between. The DNA of the CDR3 is TGTGCCAGTAGGATGGGCGGAGGGACCCGCGAGCAGTACTTC. This translates into CASRMGGGTREQYF.

The chain carries TRBV7-9 and TRBJ2-5; possibly TRBD1 for D (8 bases). Germline CDR1 and CDR2: SEHNR and FQNEAQ (reference sequence). This CDR3 spans 14 amino acids. Deletions cut 5 bases from V and 4 bases from J, with 14 bases between. The chain's CDR3 is CASSHGGTGETQYF. In DNA form, the CDR3 reads TGTGCCAGCAGCCACGGGGGGACAGGAGAGACCCAGTACTTC.